The present entry profiles one TCR beta chain with its context. Germline-derived CDR1 and CDR2 are SGHTA and FQGTGA. This CDR3 contains 16 residues. V was pared by 5 bases and J by 6 bases, with 7 bases of the junction left unmatched. This record belongs to a study of cytomegalovirus exposure and HLA in healthy donors. For the study at large: Findings of an earlier analysis included some 110 million unique TCR beta sequences from 180 million or so T cells.

In the PCR, 60 Vbeta and 13 Jbeta primers were used. Sequenced by immunoSEQ multiplex PCR; TCRdb stores in-frame clones only, minus some. The table includes about 160,000 clones, more than 75% detected once. Source material: PBMCs. This receptor was identified in a man aged 18 to 30 in good health and CMV-seropositive. The chain has TRBV7-3 and TRBJ2-2, with 12 bases aligning to TRBD1. CDR3 DNA: TGTGCCAGCAGCCCCCGGGGGACAGGGGGCCCCGGGGAGCTGTTTTTT. This codes for CASSPRGTGGPGELFF.